The present entry profiles one TCR beta chain with its context. The data were obtained in a study of blood T cell repertoires in COVID-19. Study-level background: The United States, Italy and Spain were the sources of the acute and convalescent COVID-19 samples. Sample material is recorded as cDNA or gDNA derived from T cells, B-cell-depleted T cells, or PBMCs.

In the original processing: Estimated nucleated cell counts came from reference gene primer amplification. The table came from immunoSEQ multiplex PCR; TCRdb's copy has only in-frame clones and leaves some out. Clone size and the V and J calls come from that table; the DNA yielded D and trimming. Of some 210,000 clones in the sample, about 91% were seen once. Sequenced input: peripheral blood. This receptor was taken from a middle-aged woman with acute or convalescent COVID-19.

The CDR3 spells CASSPWTGNGYTF. CDR3 in DNA: TGTGCCAGCAGCCCTTGGACAGGCAATGGCTACACCTTC. This sequence joins TRBV11-2 and TRBJ1-2; 7 bases are a match to TRBD1. CDR1 and CDR2 from the germline V gene are SGHAT and FQNNGV. With V trimmed by 5 bases and J by 6 bases, 6 bases remained unmatched. CDR3 size: 13 residues.